The 28 T cell receptor beta chains below were found in one sample sequenced in a study of shared clonotypes between healthy human individuals. Measured with immunoSEQ multiplex PCR; TCRdb has only the in-frame clones, and not every one. This sample has 2,500,000 or so clones, with about 92% found just once. Sequenced sample: naive CD4+ T cells sorted from blood. Documented subset: CD45RA+ positively selected. All receptors derive from a man in his late teens or twenties in good health.

The chain links TRBV9 to TRBJ1-5; D call uncertain. The CDR3 covers 14 residues. From germline, CDR1 is SGDLS and CDR2 YYNGEE. V was pared by 2 bases and J by 1 base, with 7 bases between. The CDR3 DNA reads as TGTGCCAGCAGCGTTTACGGGAGCAATCAGCCCCAGCATTTT. It codes for CASSVYGSNQPQHF.

The J gene is TRBJ2-3, the V gene TRBV25-1, with 11 bases fitting TRBD2. The CDR3 sequence is 16 residues long. Losses at the gene ends were 3 bases for V and 6 bases for J; bases not matched to a gene: 8. Germline lookup yields CDR1 MGHDK and CDR2 SYGVNS. As DNA, the CDR3 is TGTGCCAGCAGTGACCCGACTAGCGGGACGCGGGATACGCAGTATTTT. Amino acid sequence: CASSDPTSGTRDTQYF.

This rearrangement joins TRBV7-5 to TRBJ2-7; the table names TRBD2, a call not compared with the DNA. TRBV7-5 is an annotated pseudogene. CDR3 size: 13 residues. The CDR3 protein is CARSQGTTYEQYF. CDR3 nucleotide sequence: TGTGCCAGAAGTCAAGGTACTACTTACGAGCAGTACTTC.

The chain employs TRBV18 and TRBJ2-3, with TRBD2 matching over 11 bases. The germline CDR1 and CDR2 sequences are KGHSH and LQKENI. CDR3 length equals 18 residues. Losses at the gene ends were 1 base for V and 1 base for J; bases not matched to a gene: 7. As DNA, the CDR3 is TGTGCCAGCTCACCACTGTTTACTAGCGGGAGTGGCACAGATACGCAGTATTTT. Protein product: CASSPLFTSGSGTDTQYF.

The chain uses TRBV11-2 and TRBJ2-1; tentatively, D is TRBD1 or TRBD2 (5 bases each). V lost 1 base, J lost 5 bases, and 18 bases lay in between. Per germline, CDR1 SGHAT and CDR2 FQNNGV. CDR3 size: 17 residues. The CDR3 here is CASSLGTTLGTNNEQFF. In DNA form, the CDR3 reads TGTGCCAGCAGCTTAGGAACAACCCTCGGGACCAACAATGAGCAGTTCTTC.

The CDR3 region has the DNA TGTGCCAGCAGTCCCCTCCCGGGACTAGCGGGGGGGCCGGGAGATACGCAGTATTTT. This gives the protein CASSPLPGLAGGPGDTQYF. The chain carries TRBV28 and TRBJ2-3; 16 bases are a match to TRBD2. From germline, CDR1 is MDHEN and CDR2 SYDVKM. This CDR3 is 19 amino acids long. V gave up 5 bases and J gave up 5 bases; unmatched junction bases: 13.

V is TRBV4-3 and J is TRBJ2-7; 7 bases are a match to TRBD1. Germline CDR1 LGHNA, CDR2 YSLEER. J gave up 0 bases and V 0 bases, and 5 bases lay outside the gene matches. This CDR3 region has 16 residues. The CDR3 loop reads CASSQEENRGSYEQYF. The CDR3 DNA reads TGCGCCAGCAGCCAAGAAGAGAACAGGGGCTCCTACGAGCAGTACTTC.

V gene TRBV5-1 combines with J gene TRBJ2-1; 11 nucleotides agree with TRBD2. CDR3 length equals 16 residues. V was pared by 2 bases and J by 7 bases, with 8 bases of the junction left unmatched. The germline CDR1 and CDR2 sequences are SGHRS and YFSETQ. The CDR3 sequence: CASSFGGTSGPNEQFF. CDR3 nucleotides: TGCGCCAGCAGCTTCGGCGGGACTAGCGGTCCGAATGAGCAGTTCTTC.

This clone showed up just a few times. The chain has TRBV2 and TRBJ1-1; D unresolved. Trimming took off 5 bases at V and 0 bases at J, with 4 bases between the two ends. This CDR3 is built from 12 residues. Germline lookup yields CDR1 SNHLY and CDR2 FYNNEI. As DNA, the CDR3 is TGTGCCAGCAGTTTCGTGAACACTGAAGCTTTCTTT. Translation gives CASSFVNTEAFF.

V and J are TRBV23-1 and TRBJ2-2; D perhaps matches TRBD1 (5 bases). TRBV23-1 is an ORF, with its function uncertain. With 6 bases removed from V and 0 bases from J, the gap between germline ends came to 14 bases. The CDR3 has 16 amino acids. The CDR3: CASSPPAGTNTGELFF. CDR3 sequence (DNA): TGCGCCAGCAGCCCCCCGGCAGGGACGAACACCGGGGAGCTGTTTTTT.

This clone was counted once. The gene calls are TRBV15 and TRBJ2-5, with TRBD2 matching over 9 bases. The trim removed 3 bases at V and 2 bases at J, leaving 19 bases unmatched. CDR1 and CDR2 (germline): LNHNV, YYDKDF (reference sequence). The CDR3 extends over 20 amino acids. The CDR3 is CATSRARGLAGIGEQETQYF. DNA of the CDR3: TGTGCCACCAGCAGGGCCAGAGGTCTAGCGGGAATAGGAGAACAAGAGACCCAGTACTTC.

This sequence joins TRBV2 and TRBJ2-3; 7 nucleotides line up with TRBD1. Losses at the gene ends were 6 bases for V and 3 bases for J; bases not matched to a gene: 3. The germline V gene encodes CDR1 SNHLY and CDR2 FYNNEI. This CDR3 comprises 13 residues. The CDR3 reads CASRTGQTDTQYF. Written as DNA, the CDR3 is TGTGCCAGCAGGACAGGGCAAACAGATACGCAGTATTTT.

This chain joins TRBV30 and TRBJ2-3; 9 nucleotides line up with TRBD1. V dropped 1 base and J dropped 6; count of bases not matched to a gene: 5. The germline CDR1 and CDR2 sequences are GTSNPN and SVGIG (reference sequence). The CDR3 consists of 14 residues. The DNA for the CDR3 is TGTGCCTGGAGTGGAGGGACAGGGATTGATACGCAGTATTTT. Protein: CAWSGGTGIDTQYF.

This sequence joins TRBV28 and TRBJ2-7, with D hard to call. The CDR3 runs 14 residues. Trimming left V 7 bases short and J 5 bases short, with 18 bases between. The germline gives CDR1 MDHEN, CDR2 SYDVKM. CDR3 DNA: TGTGCCAGCAAAATTCTGGCAGGATATAACGAGCAGTACTTC. This translates into CASKILAGYNEQYF. Together with reference TRBV28 and TRBJ2-7, the CDR3 gives the full variable domain: DVKVTQSSRYLVKRTGEKVFLECVQDMDHENMFWYRQDPGLGLRLIYFSYDVKMKEKGDIPEGYSVSREKKERFSLILESASTNQTSMYLCASKILAGYNEQYFGPGTRLTVT.

The chain employs TRBV9 and TRBJ1-2; 7 bases map to TRBD1. Trimming took 4 bases from V and 5 from J; bases not matched to a gene: 14. The germline gives CDR1 SGDLS, CDR2 YYNGEE. This CDR3 has 16 residues. Here the CDR3 DNA reads TGTGCCAGCAGCTTCTACGACGATGGGACAGCTTATGGCTACACCTTC. Its translation is CASSFYDDGTAYGYTF.

The chain links TRBV6-6 to TRBJ1-2; weak D call: TRBD1 (5 bases). Trimming pared 0 bases from V and 3 bases from J, leaving 11 bases between. The CDR3 has 15 amino acids. The V gene's germline CDR1 is MNHNY and CDR2 SVGAGI (reference sequence). The CDR3: CASSYSIGEDYGYTF. The CDR3 nucleotides are TGTGCCAGCAGTTACTCAATAGGGGAAGACTATGGCTACACCTTC.

This clone was seen only once. This CDR3 reads CASSQDPLAGGPREQYF. Written as DNA, the CDR3 is TGTGCCAGCAGCCAAGACCCCCTAGCGGGGGGGCCCCGCGAGCAGTACTTC. V usage is TRBV4-2 and J usage is TRBJ2-7; TRBD2 matches at 12 bases. The trim removed 0 bases at V and 6 bases at J, leaving 9 bases unmatched. Germline lookup yields CDR1 LGHNA and CDR2 YNFKEQ. The CDR3 sequence is 17 residues long.

This rearrangement joins TRBV5-1 to TRBJ1-5, with D possibly matching TRBD1 (5 bases). CDR1 SGHRS and CDR2 YFSETQ come from the germline V gene. This CDR3 has 15 residues. Trimming removed 2 bases at V and 1 base at J, with 10 bases between. In DNA form, the CDR3 reads TGCGCCAGCAGCTTCGGGGGGGAGAGCAATCAGCCCCAGCATTTT. Protein product: CASSFGGESNQPQHF.

V is TRBV18 and J is TRBJ2-1; TRBD1 matches at 7 bases. CDR1 is KGHSH and CDR2 is LQKENI in the germline V gene. CDR3 size: 13 residues. The trim removed 7 bases at V and 7 bases at J, leaving 7 bases unmatched. The CDR3 nucleotides read TGTGCCAGCTTCCAGGGACAGCTGAATGAGCAGTTCTTC. Its protein is CASFQGQLNEQFF.

This chain uses TRBV9 with TRBJ2-5, with 8 bases aligning to TRBD2. Germline lookup yields CDR1 SGDLS and CDR2 YYNGEE. The CDR3 has 15 residues. V shed 4 bases and J 4 bases; nucleotides not matched to a gene: 9. CDR3 DNA: TGTGCCAGCAGCCCCCGCGGGGCGGGGGGAGAGACCCAGTACTTC. It codes for CASSPRGAGGETQYF.

The chain has TRBV5-4 and TRBJ2-5; 8 positions agree with TRBD2. V was pared by 4 bases and J by 5 bases, with 10 bases of the junction left unmatched. The CDR3 consists of 15 residues. Germline V gene sequence: CDR1 SGHNT, CDR2 YYREEE (reference sequence). The CDR3 is CASSVGGAAGETQYF. CDR3 DNA: TGTGCCAGCAGCGTCGGGGGGGCGGCAGGGGAGACCCAGTACTTC.

The DNA of the CDR3 is TGCAGCGTTGCTAGAGGTTCTGTGAACACTGAAGCTTTCTTT. Protein: CSVARGSVNTEAFF. The chain couples TRBV29-1 to TRBJ1-1; D is unresolved. This CDR3 is 14 amino acids long. Between the trimmed V and J ends, which lost 4 bases and 0 bases, there was a span of 12 bases. CDR1 and CDR2 from the germline V gene are SQVTM and ANQGSEA.

The V call is TRBV9, the J call TRBJ2-1; TRBD2 might be the D (6 bases). V dropped 0 bases and J dropped 0 bases, with 22 bases sitting between them. Germline assignment: CDR1 SGDLS and CDR2 YYNGEE. CDR3 length: 20 amino acids. For the CDR3, the DNA is TGTGCCAGCAGCGTAGATGCTGTGGGTAGCGGAAGAAGCTCCTACAATGAGCAGTTCTTC. It translates to CASSVDAVGSGRSSYNEQFF.

As concerns this clone: In the same sample, other DNA sequences code for this CDR3. The genes are TRBV27 and TRBJ1-1, with D uncertain. In germline, CDR1 is MNHEY, CDR2 SMNVEV (reference sequence). This CDR3 has 13 amino acids. V dropped 2 bases and J dropped 1 base, with 5 bases sitting between them. The CDR3 DNA reads TGTGCCAGCAGTTTAGGCAGGAACACTGAAGCTTTCTTT. It is translated as CASSLGRNTEAFF.

The V and J genes are TRBV7-9 and TRBJ2-7; 10 nucleotides match TRBD2. This CDR3 is built from 16 residues. Trimming at V came to 2 bases and at J to 0 bases, leaving 4 bases not matched to a gene. Per germline, CDR1 SEHNR and CDR2 FQNEAQ (reference sequence). The CDR3 here is CASSLSGTSDSYEQYF. The CDR3 DNA sequence: TGTGCCAGCAGCTTATCCGGGACTAGCGACTCCTACGAGCAGTACTTC.

The CDR3 loop is CASSGQGSTNTEAFF. The CDR3 DNA reads TGTGCCAGCAGCGGACAGGGGAGCACGAACACTGAAGCTTTCTTT. The chain carries TRBV6-1 and TRBJ1-1, with TRBD1 matching 9 bases. The CDR3 is 15 amino acids. Trimming at V came to 6 bases and at J to 1 base, leaving 6 bases not matched to a gene. CDR1 is MNHNS, CDR2 SASEGT, per germline.

This clone was counted once. The chain uses TRBV7-2 and TRBJ1-6; 8 nucleotides line up with TRBD1. This CDR3 comprises 15 residues. CDR1 is SGHTA, CDR2 FQGNSA, per germline. The ends lost 4 bases at V and 7 bases at J; junction bases unmatched: 6. The chain's CDR3 is CASSSRTGSNSPLHF. For the CDR3, the DNA is TGTGCCAGCAGCTCCCGGACAGGGTCAAATTCACCCCTCCACTTT.

J is TRBJ2-5 and V is TRBV6-1, with 7 bases aligning to TRBD1. Trimming removed 7 bases from V and 0 bases from J; junction bases left unmatched: 8. Per the germline V gene, CDR1 is MNHNS and CDR2 is SASEGT. The CDR3 extends over 15 amino acids. Here the CDR3 DNA reads TGTGCCAGCAATGGACAGGTAGTGGACCAAGAGACCCAGTACTTC. Residues: CASNGQVVDQETQYF.